The 3 T cell receptor beta chains presented below share a single source sample, sequenced in a study of shared clonotypes between healthy human individuals. Only in-frame clones appear in the TCRdb table, and some are missing; sequencing was by immunoSEQ multiplex PCR. The data show roughly 2 million clones, with about 94% seen just once and roughly 1.1% held by the top ten. In the naive CD8 group, cells lacked CD45RO and were positively selected for CCR7, so terminally differentiated effector memory CD45RA+ cells were left out. The sequencing input was naive CD8+ T cells sorted from blood. These receptors originate from a young man in good health.

V gene TRBV11-2 combines with J gene TRBJ2-1; 7 bases align to TRBD2. The CDR3 has 15 amino acids. CDR1 is SGHAT and CDR2 is FQNNGV in the germline V gene. V was clipped by 5 bases and J by 7 bases; unmatched bases: 11. The CDR3 DNA reads as TGTGCCAGCAGCCCTCCCAGCGGGACGGGAAATGAGCAGTTCTTC. The encoded protein is CASSPPSGTGNEQFF. Using reference TRBV11-2 and TRBJ2-1 for the parts outside the CDR3, the full variable domain is EAGVAQSPRYKIIEKRQSVAFWCNPISGHATLYWYQQILGQGPKLLIQFQNNGVVDDSQLPKDRFSAERLKGVDSTLKIQPAKLEDSAVYLCASSPPSGTGNEQFFGPGTRLTVL.

This clone has a single count. The rearrangement links TRBV4-3 to TRBJ2-7; maybe TRBD2 (5 bases). Per the germline V gene, CDR1 is LGHNA and CDR2 is YSLEER. This CDR3 is built from 15 residues. Between the trimmed V and J ends, which lost 3 bases and 1 base, there was a span of 13 bases. CDR3 in amino acids: CASSQDWEGSYEQYF. The CDR3 DNA sequence: TGCGCCAGCAGCCAGGACTGGGAAGGATCCTACGAGCAGTACTTC.

Turning to this clone: In the same sample, other DNA sequences code for this CDR3. The chain couples TRBV6-5 to TRBJ1-2; possible D gene TRBD1, 6 bases. V was trimmed by 5 bases and J by 4 bases, leaving 11 bases between them. CDR1 and CDR2 from the germline V gene are MNHEY and SVGAGI. This CDR3 spans 13 amino acids. Here the CDR3 DNA reads TGTGCCAGCAGTCCCGGGGGCGGCTATGGCTACACCTTC. Translating it yields CASSPGGGYGYTF.